The sequence of this T cell receptor (beta chain) was determined in a study of cytomegalovirus exposure and HLA in healthy donors. Germline V gives CDR1 MDHEN, CDR2 SYDVKM. The V gene lost 5 bases and the J gene lost 0 bases, with 8 bases spanning the gap. This CDR3 has 14 residues. Points from the study as a whole: Segments of the TCR beta V type were, in most cases, productive about 90% or about 30% of the time in an earlier analysis. Across HLA loci, a later analysis found differing TCR association rates, with DRB1 most and HLA-C fewest. Presence/absence comparisons presumed near-even sequencing depth among donors.

Amplification used 60 Vbeta primers and 13 Jbeta primers. Assay: immunoSEQ multiplex PCR; the TCRdb copy retains only in-frame clones and omits some. The sample consists of over 95,000 clones, 70% to 80% of them appearing once. About this clone itself: Its target is not known.

The source material was PBMCs. The source is a human donor in good health. V and J are TRBV28 and TRBJ1-3; D unresolved. CDR3 coding DNA: TGTGCCAGCAGTATTGAGGCCTCTGGAAACACCATATATTTT. Translated, it gives CASSIEASGNTIYF. Complete variable domain (other parts from reference TRBV28 and TRBJ1-3): DVKVTQSSRYLVKRTGEKVFLECVQDMDHENMFWYRQDPGLGLRLIYFSYDVKMKEKGDIPEGYSVSREKKERFSLILESASTNQTSMYLCASSIEASGNTIYFGEGSWLTVV.